The entry that follows covers one TCR beta chain sequence. TCRdb keeps only in-frame clones here, not all; method: immunoSEQ multiplex PCR. The sample includes roughly 60,000 clones, roughly 84% of them seen just once. The data were obtained in a study of OX40 agonist ivuxolimab in advanced cancers. V shed 3 bases and J shed 2 bases, with 1 base lying between them. The CDR3 consists of 11 residues. Germline lookup yields CDR1 MDHEN and CDR2 SYDVKM. The receptor's source is an adult with an advanced solid tumor such as melanoma, head and neck, liver or kidney cancer. This material consisted of CD4+ or CD8+ T cells sorted from blood, taken in a trial of the OX40 agonist ivuxolimab. This chain uses TRBV28 with TRBJ1-1, with no clear D. For the CDR3, the DNA is TGTGCCAGCAGTTTTAACACTGAAGCTTTCTTT. Translation: CASSFNTEAFF.